The 27 T cell receptor beta chains listed next were all sequenced from one sample in a study of T-cell reconstitution after alpha-beta-depleted transplantation in children. Library preparation (for TCRbeta) was performed with unique molecular identifiers. TCRdb recomputed calls from the PCR reads with MiXCR, one row per CDR3 protein. The table has about 600,000 distinct CDR3 sequences, 8% to 11% seen once; the top ten hold less than 4.5%. The sequencing used PBMCs from the stem cell graft donor, collected from the stem cell graft. The receptors derive from a human donor who donated a stem cell graft to a child with acute myeloid leukemia.

This clonotype was seen only a few times. The genes are TRBV12-3 or TRBV12-4 and TRBJ2-1; a weak D match, TRBD2 (6 bases). The CDR3 spans 15 residues. The V end lost 6 bases, the J end lost 2 bases, and 14 bases lay between the germline ends. In nucleotides, the CDR3 is TGTGCCAGCAGCCTAAAGCGGGCTACCTACAATGAGCAGTTCTTC. Translation gives CASSLKRATYNEQFF.

This clonotype occurred a few times. V is TRBV20-1 and J is TRBJ2-3; a possible D gene is TRBD1 (5 bases). V lost 6 bases and J lost 5, with 21 bases in between. The CDR3 runs 15 residues. Germline V gene data show CDR1 as DFQATT and CDR2 as SNEGSKA (reference sequence). The CDR3 is CSARTAGNIIDTQYF. The CDR3 nucleotides read TGCAGTGCCCGGACGGCAGGGAATATCATAGATACGCAGTATTTT.

This clonotype was detected only a few times. This chain joins TRBV5-1 and TRBJ2-7; D might be TRBD2 (6 bases). Germline V lookup: CDR1 SGHRS, CDR2 YFSETQ. CDR3 length: 14 amino acids. V shed 5 bases and J shed 5 bases, with 17 bases lying between them. The CDR3 is CASSSGVNLHEQYF. The CDR3 nucleotides are TGCGCCAGCAGTTCGGGAGTGAATCTCCACGAGCAGTACTTC.

The chain carries TRBV5-1 and TRBJ2-1; D possibly corresponds to TRBD2 (5 bases). The V and J ends lost 1 base and 0 bases respectively, with 11 bases between them. The CDR3 contains 16 residues. CDR1 is SGHRS, CDR2 YFSETQ, per germline. The CDR3: CASSLYGESSYNEQFF. DNA for the CDR3: TGCGCCAGCAGCTTGTATGGGGAGAGCTCCTACAATGAGCAGTTCTTC.

This chain links TRBV4-3 with TRBJ2-2; either TRBD1 or TRBD2 may supply D (5 bases each). There are 18 residues in the CDR3. The V gene's germline CDR1 is LGHNA and CDR2 YSLEER. Between the trimmed V and J ends, which lost 0 bases and 0 bases, there was a span of 14 bases. In DNA form, the CDR3 reads TGCGCCAGCAGCCAAGATAGGGGAGCGGTTACGAACACCGGGGAGCTGTTTTTT. It codes for CASSQDRGAVTNTGELFF.

There are many counts of this clonotype. The rearrangement joins TRBV7-2 to TRBJ2-1; perhaps TRBD1 as D (5 bases). Trimming left V 3 bases short and J 5 bases short, with 17 bases between. This CDR3 comprises 16 residues. Looked up from germline, CDR1 is SGHTA and CDR2 is FQGNSA. The CDR3 here is CASSFLATGSDNEQFF. CDR3 nucleotides: TGTGCCAGCAGCTTTTTAGCTACAGGATCGGACAATGAGCAGTTCTTC.

Many counts were recorded for this clonotype. CDR3 sequence: CASSLVLADEQYF. In nucleotides, the CDR3 is TGCGCCAGCAGCTTGGTTCTAGCCGACGAGCAGTACTTC. The V call is TRBV5-1, the J call TRBJ2-7, with D perhaps matching TRBD2 (5 bases). The germline gives CDR1 SGHRS, CDR2 YFSETQ. Trimming left V 0 bases short and J 5 bases short, with 9 bases between. This CDR3 has 13 residues.

This clonotype has at least ten counts. V and J are TRBV28 and TRBJ1-1; possible D gene TRBD1, 6 bases. CDR1 and CDR2 (germline): MDHEN, SYDVKM. This CDR3 is built from 12 residues. The V gene lost 7 bases and the J gene lost 11 bases, with 17 bases spanning the gap. CDR3 sequence: CASNIGGLGAFF. In DNA, the CDR3 is TGTGCCAGCAATATCGGGGGGCTGGGGGCTTTCTTT.

The rearrangement joins TRBV5-6 to TRBJ2-7; no clear D gene. This CDR3 has 15 residues. Germline CDR1 SGHDT, CDR2 YYEEEE. V was shortened by 2 bases and J by 0 bases, with 12 bases between the two germline ends. The CDR3 coding sequence is TGTGCCAGCAGCTTCCGGCAATTGAGCTCCTACGAGCAGTACTTC. This translates into CASSFRQLSSYEQYF.

This clonotype was observed a few times. The J gene is TRBJ1-2, the V gene TRBV4-3; D is unresolved. Germline-derived CDR1 and CDR2 are LGHNA and YSLEER. This CDR3 comprises 15 residues. Between the trimmed V and J ends, which lost 0 bases and 8 bases, there was a span of 16 bases. The CDR3 spells CASSQDPRFGEGYTF. DNA for the CDR3: TGCGCCAGCAGCCAAGATCCAAGATTTGGAGAGGGCTACACCTTC.

This clonotype occurred many times. The CDR3 region is CASSFGRVRETQYF. Written as DNA, the CDR3 is TGTGCCAGCAGTTTCGGGCGAGTGCGAGAGACCCAGTACTTC. V gene TRBV12-3 or TRBV12-4 combines with J gene TRBJ2-5, with D unclear. Trimming shortened V by 3 bases and J by 4 bases, and 12 bases separated the two germline ends. This CDR3 is built from 14 residues.

The chain carries TRBV9 and TRBJ1-2, with D possibly TRBD1 on 5 matching bases. With 0 bases removed from V and 4 bases from J, the gap between germline ends came to 13 bases. Germline-derived CDR1 and CDR2 are SGDLS and YYNGEE. The CDR3 runs to 15 residues. The CDR3 region has the DNA TGTGCCAGCAGCGTAGCCGCAGGGTCGAGCTATGGCTACACCTTC. It codes for CASSVAAGSSYGYTF. Combining the CDR3 with reference TRBV9 and TRBJ1-2 gives the whole variable domain DSGVTQTPKHLITATGQRVTLRCSPRSGDLSVYWYQQSLDQGLQFLIQYYNGEERAKGNILERFSAQQFPDLHSELNLSSLELGDSALYFCASSVAAGSSYGYTFGSGTRLTVV.

This clonotype was detected many times. The chain couples TRBV12-3 or TRBV12-4 to TRBJ2-2; D not certain. This CDR3 contains 17 residues. The V end was cut by 6 bases, the J end by 7 bases, with 24 bases between. The CDR3 loop is CASSTSPPRLGYGELFF. The CDR3 region has the DNA TGTGCCAGCAGCACATCCCCCCCCAGGTTGGGTTACGGGGAGCTGTTTTTT.

This clonotype came up many times. The rearrangement uses TRBV7-2 and TRBJ2-7, with D perhaps matching TRBD2 (6 bases). CDR3 length: 14 residues. Trimming removed 0 bases at V and 4 bases at J, with 10 bases between. Germline V gene data show CDR1 as SGHTA and CDR2 as FQGNSA. The CDR3 spells CASSLAGGLYEQYF. In DNA form, the CDR3 reads TGTGCCAGCAGCTTAGCGGGAGGTCTATACGAGCAGTACTTC.

For this clonotype: A read error is possible here, since a much larger clone lies one base away. The J gene is TRBJ2-3, the V gene TRBV7-2, with TRBD2 identical over 7 bases. Trimming cost V 4 bases and J 2 bases; bases outside gene matches: 3. The germline gives CDR1 SGHTA, CDR2 FQGNSA. CDR3 length equals 14 residues. The CDR3 DNA sequence: TGTGCCAGCAGCTCCGGACTAGTCACAGATACGCAGTATTTT. Protein: CASSSGLVTDTQYF.

The chain combines TRBV7-9 with TRBJ2-5, with a weak D call TRBD2 (6 bases). V shed 5 bases and J shed 5 bases, with 12 bases lying between them. Germline-derived CDR1 and CDR2 are SEHNR and FQNEAQ (reference sequence). The CDR3 is 13 residues long. The DNA for the CDR3 is TGTGCCAGCAGCCGGAGGGTAACCGAGACCCAGTACTTC. Its translation: CASSRRVTETQYF.

Details on this clonotype: One junction end disagrees with the germline gene, perhaps due to a read error. V is TRBV12-3 or TRBV12-4 and J is TRBJ2-3, with D hard to call. The CDR3 covers 13 residues. Here the CDR3 reads CASSPSSTDMQYF. CDR3 sequence (DNA): TGTGCCAGCAGTCCCTCCAGCACAGATATGCAGTATTTT.

The V and J genes are TRBV20-1 and TRBJ2-7, with a tentative D call TRBD2 (5 bases). The V end was cut by 2 bases, the J end by 3 bases, with 17 bases between. Germline CDR1 and CDR2: DFQATT and SNEGSKA (reference sequence). The CDR3 has 15 residues. This chain's CDR3 is CSARPRGQLIYEQYF. The CDR3, as DNA: TGCAGTGCTAGACCTCGCGGGCAGCTTATCTACGAGCAGTACTTC.

This clonotype was counted a few times. The chain joins TRBV7-3 to TRBJ2-3; 10 nucleotides agree with TRBD1. Germline-derived CDR1 and CDR2 are SGHTA and FQGTGA. J lost 3 bases, V lost 3 bases, and 3 bases had no gene match. The CDR3 length is 15 residues. The CDR3 spells CASSFGTGATDTQYF. The CDR3, as DNA: TGTGCCAGCAGCTTCGGGACAGGGGCAACAGATACGCAGTATTTT.

This clonotype was recorded many times. V is TRBV14 and J is TRBJ2-4; 7 positions match TRBD2. With V trimmed by 8 bases and J by 1 base, 11 bases remained unmatched. The length of the CDR3 is 16 residues. The germline CDR1 and CDR2 sequences are SGHDN and FVKESK. The CDR3 DNA reads as TGTGCCAGCTCAAGGGGTCGAGCGGGGGCCAAAAACATTCAGTACTTC. It codes for CASSRGRAGAKNIQYF.

The chain uses TRBV12-3 or TRBV12-4 and TRBJ2-5; D may correspond to TRBD1 or TRBD2 (5 bases each). CDR3 length: 18 residues. Deletions cut 6 bases from V and 4 bases from J, with 27 bases between. CDR3 bases: TGTGCCAGCAGAAAGACCGGGGCTGGGGGTGTGCTCGGAGAGACCCAGTACTTC. Protein sequence: CASRKTGAGGVLGETQYF.

The gene calls are TRBV14 and TRBJ2-5; maybe TRBD2 (5 bases). V was trimmed by 2 bases and J by 2 bases, leaving 12 bases between them. This CDR3 spans 15 amino acids. Germline loops: CDR1 SGHDN, CDR2 FVKESK. The CDR3 DNA is TGTGCCAGCAGCCAATTACAGACTACACAAGAGACCCAGTACTTC. It encodes CASSQLQTTQETQYF.

This clonotype was seen only a few times. The rearrangement links TRBV6-2 or TRBV6-3 to TRBJ2-7; a possible D gene is TRBD1 (6 bases). Trimming pared 7 bases from V and 0 bases from J, leaving 7 bases between. This CDR3 has 12 amino acids. Germline assignment: CDR1 MNHEY and CDR2 SVGEGT. The CDR3 reads CASIGGSYEQYF. The CDR3 DNA follows: TGTGCCAGCATAGGGGGCTCCTACGAGCAGTACTTC.

The chain combines TRBV30 with TRBJ1-1, with 7 bases matching TRBD1. Looked up from germline, CDR1 is GTSNPN and CDR2 is SVGIG (reference sequence). The CDR3 spans 14 residues. V gave up 2 bases and J gave up 4 bases; unmatched junction bases: 7. This CDR3 is CAWSSEGGRTEAFF. CDR3 bases: TGTGCCTGGAGTTCTGAAGGGGGCCGCACTGAAGCTTTCTTT.

There are a few counts of this clonotype. This chain links TRBV6-2 or TRBV6-3 with TRBJ1-5; D is perhaps TRBD1 (6 bases). CDR1 MNHEY and CDR2 SVGEGT come from the germline V gene. Trimming shortened V by 7 bases and J by 1 base, and 17 bases separated the two germline ends. This CDR3 contains 16 residues. In DNA form, the CDR3 reads TGTGCCAGCACTAAAGGGGGGGATAGAAGCAATCAGCCCCAGCATTTT. Translation gives CASTKGGDRSNQPQHF.

The V gene is TRBV20-1, the J gene TRBJ2-2, with D hard to call. V lost 5 bases to trimming and J lost 7 bases, with 8 bases between them. Germline CDR1 is DFQATT and CDR2 is SNEGSKA (reference sequence). The CDR3 contains 11 residues. The CDR3 sequence: CSARSNGELFF. The CDR3 bases are TGCAGTGCTCGGTCTAACGGGGAGCTGTTTTTT.

This clonotype was picked up many times. The rearrangement uses TRBV24-1 and TRBJ2-1; maybe TRBD1 (6 bases). CDR1 KGHDR and CDR2 SFDVKD come from the germline V gene. Trimming cost V 6 bases and J 0 bases, with 14 bases left between them. This CDR3 region has 16 residues. CDR3 sequence: CATSLTGQRSYNEQFF. CDR3 DNA sequence: TGTGCCACCAGTCTAACAGGGCAGCGCTCCTACAATGAGCAGTTCTTC.